One sample yielded the 17 T cell receptor beta chains listed below, sequenced in a study of cytomegalovirus exposure and HLA in healthy donors. Use of 60 Vbeta and 13 Jbeta primers characterized the PCR. Assay: immunoSEQ multiplex PCR; the TCRdb copy retains only in-frame clones and omits some. The table shows roughly 130,000 clones, with about 61% occurring only once. Sample: PBMCs. Receptors were obtained from a male donor in good health and CMV-seronegative.

This chain uses TRBV7-9 with TRBJ1-3; 8 bases match TRBD1. Losses at the gene ends were 2 bases for V and 1 base for J; bases not matched to a gene: 1. From germline, CDR1 is SEHNR and CDR2 FQNEAQ (reference sequence). The CDR3 runs to 15 residues. The CDR3 bases are TGTGCCAGCAGCTTAAGGACAGGGTCTGGAAACACCATATATTTT. Translated, it gives CASSLRTGSGNTIYF.

This rearrangement joins TRBV29-1 to TRBJ2-5; a weak D match, TRBD2 (5 bases). The J call may be faulty, since TRBJ2-7 better matches the DNA end. The CDR3 runs 14 residues. Looked up from germline, CDR1 is SQVTM and CDR2 is ANQGSEA. The CDR3 DNA reads TGCAGCGTTGTTCACAGAGCTACGGGGTACGAGCAGTACTTC. It encodes CSVVHRATGYEQYF.

This clone has a handful of counts. This rearrangement joins TRBV18 to TRBJ2-3; 9 bases align to TRBD2. CDR1 is KGHSH, CDR2 LQKENI, per germline. CDR3 length: 17 residues. V was pared by 2 bases and J by 1 base, with 7 bases of the junction left unmatched. Here the CDR3 DNA reads TGTGCCAGCTCACCATTGGGTAGCGGGGGCGGCACAGATACGCAGTATTTT. Its protein product is CASSPLGSGGGTDTQYF.

V and J are TRBV11-2 and TRBJ1-1; D gene uncertain. Germline CDR1 reads SGHAT; CDR2 reads FQNNGV. V lost 5 bases, J lost 7 bases, and 14 bases lay in between. The CDR3 covers 13 residues. CDR3: CASSLPVGGEAFF. The CDR3 bases are TGTGCCAGCAGCCTTCCCGTCGGCGGTGAAGCTTTCTTT.

This clone was seen a few times. This chain uses TRBV7-2 with TRBJ2-2; TRBD1 matches at 7 bases. CDR3 size: 16 residues. J was trimmed by 6 bases and V by 3 bases; bases with no gene match: 10. Germline V gene data show CDR1 as SGHTA and CDR2 as FQGNSA. Written as DNA, the CDR3 is TGTGCCAGCAGCTTTTTGGCAGGGGGTGTATCCGGGGAGCTGTTTTTT. Amino acids: CASSFLAGGVSGELFF.

The chain links TRBV7-3 to TRBJ2-1, with D tentatively TRBD1 (6 bases). Trimming took off 8 bases at V and 3 bases at J, with 17 bases between the two ends. The CDR3 length is 15 residues. Per germline, CDR1 SGHTA and CDR2 FQGTGA. CDR3 loop: CASARRTVGYNEQFF. CDR3 DNA sequence: TGTGCCAGCGCCCGCCGGACAGTGGGCTACAATGAGCAGTTCTTC.

V usage is TRBV29-1 and J usage is TRBJ2-7; 9 bases match TRBD1. The CDR3 is made up of 13 amino acids. V lost 6 bases and J lost 5; bases outside the gene matches: 8. Looked up from germline, CDR1 is SQVTM and CDR2 is ANQGSEA. The CDR3 is CSVGGQGGHEQYF. As DNA, the CDR3 is TGCAGCGTCGGGGGACAGGGAGGCCACGAGCAGTACTTC.

V gene TRBV18 combines with J gene TRBJ2-7, with D possibly TRBD2 on 7 matching bases. The germline CDR1 and CDR2 sequences are KGHSH and LQKENI. Between the trimmed V and J ends, which lost 6 bases and 3 bases, there was a span of 18 bases. The CDR3 consists of 15 residues. CDR3 bases: TGTGCCAGCTCCCGAGGGGAGGGGGTAAGCTACGAGCAGTACTTC. As protein: CASSRGEGVSYEQYF.

The CDR3 DNA reads as TGTGCCAGCCAAACAGGGGGCTCCACCGGGGAGCTGTTTTTT. Protein: CASQTGGSTGELFF. V usage is TRBV9 and J usage is TRBJ2-2, with 9 bases identical to TRBD1. V gave up 7 bases and J gave up 4 bases; unmatched junction bases: 5. This CDR3 region has 14 residues. CDR1 is SGDLS and CDR2 is YYNGEE in the germline V gene.

The chain recombines TRBV4-1 with TRBJ1-4; D not certain. The CDR3 consists of 15 residues. V was cut by 0 bases and J by 4 bases, with 9 bases left in between. Germline V CDR1 and CDR2: MGHRA, YSYEKL. CDR3 sequence reads: CASSQEARVNEKLFF. Here the CDR3 DNA reads TGCGCCAGCAGCCAAGAGGCACGGGTTAATGAAAAACTGTTTTTT.

This clone was observed a few times. V and J are TRBV19 and TRBJ1-5; 7 bases align to TRBD1. After removal of 6 bases from V and 2 bases from J, the junction contained 10 bases not matched to a gene. The CDR3 has 16 residues. Germline loops: CDR1 LNHDA, CDR2 SQIVND (reference sequence). CDR3 sequence: CASSVTGRGRNQPQHF. In nucleotides, the CDR3 is TGTGCCAGTAGCGTGACAGGGAGAGGACGCAATCAGCCCCAGCATTTT.

The V and J genes are TRBV13 and TRBJ1-6; tentatively, D is TRBD1 (6 bases). Trimming left V 4 bases short and J 5 bases short, with 18 bases between. Looked up from germline, CDR1 is PRHDT and CDR2 is FYEKMQ (reference sequence). The CDR3 loop spans 17 amino acids. CDR3 loop: CASSSGFSGVDNSPLHF. CDR3 nucleotide sequence: TGTGCCAGCAGCTCCGGCTTTTCAGGGGTGGATAATTCACCCCTCCACTTT.

The genes are TRBV5-1 and TRBJ2-2; TRBD1 aligns across 7 bases. V dropped 5 bases and J dropped 6; count of bases not matched to a gene: 13. This CDR3 comprises 16 residues. From germline, CDR1 is SGHRS and CDR2 YFSETQ. CDR3 amino acids: CASSHKLPTGPGELFF. The CDR3 DNA reads TGCGCCAGCAGTCACAAACTCCCGACAGGGCCCGGGGAGCTGTTTTTT.

Only a few counts were recorded for this clone. The genes are TRBV6-6 and TRBJ2-6; weak D call: TRBD2 (6 bases). The CDR3 contains 13 residues. Germline V lookup: CDR1 MNHNY, CDR2 SVGAGI (reference sequence). Trimming stripped 8 bases from V and 2 bases from J, with 7 bases between. The CDR3 coding sequence is TGTGCCAGCTTAGCGGCTGGGGCCAACGTCCTGACTTTC. It encodes CASLAAGANVLTF.

This clone has more than one count but fewer than ten. This chain joins TRBV9 and TRBJ2-1; 8 bases fit TRBD2. V trimming: 7 bases; J trimming: 0 bases; junction bases outside the gene matches: 6. CDR3 size: 15 residues. Germline assignment: CDR1 SGDLS and CDR2 YYNGEE. CDR3 nucleotides: TGTGCCAGCTCCGCGGGGGGCGGCTCCTACAATGAGCAGTTCTTC. It yields the protein CASSAGGGSYNEQFF.

A remark on this clone: Different DNA sequences within this sample yield the same CDR3. V gene TRBV20-1 combines with J gene TRBJ1-1; D is uncertain. Deletions cut 3 bases from V and 1 base from J, with 3 bases between. CDR3 length: 11 residues. Germline loops: CDR1 DFQATT, CDR2 SNEGSKA (reference sequence). The CDR3 is CSASRNTEAFF. In DNA form, the CDR3 reads TGCAGTGCTAGTCGGAACACTGAAGCTTTCTTT.

This clone was picked up a small number of times. The chain employs TRBV4-1 and TRBJ1-6; 8 bases match TRBD1. This CDR3 region has 16 residues. V shed 1 base and J 5 bases; nucleotides not matched to a gene: 4. Germline-derived CDR1 and CDR2 are MGHRA and YSYEKL. This chain's CDR3 is CASSQGQGSDNSPLHF. CDR3 in DNA: TGCGCCAGCAGCCAAGGACAGGGGTCTGATAATTCACCCCTCCACTTT.